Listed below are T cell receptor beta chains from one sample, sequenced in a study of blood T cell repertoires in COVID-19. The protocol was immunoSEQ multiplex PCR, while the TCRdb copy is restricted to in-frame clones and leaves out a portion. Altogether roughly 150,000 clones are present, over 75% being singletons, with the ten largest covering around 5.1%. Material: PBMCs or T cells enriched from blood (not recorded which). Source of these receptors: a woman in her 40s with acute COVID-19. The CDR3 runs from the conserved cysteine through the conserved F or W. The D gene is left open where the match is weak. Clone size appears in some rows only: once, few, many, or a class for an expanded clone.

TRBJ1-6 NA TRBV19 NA TGTGCCAGTAGTATCTCCCCGGGTTCCAATTCACCCCTCCACTTT CASSISPGSNSPLHF
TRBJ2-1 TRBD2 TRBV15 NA TGTGCCACCAGCAGAGATCTCGGTCTAGCGGGAGGTGAGCAGTTCTTC CATSRDLGLAGGEQFF
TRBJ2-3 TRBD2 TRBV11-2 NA TGTGCCAGCAGCTCAAGACTAGCGGGAGGGCCCGGCACAGATACGCAGTATTTT CASSSRLAGGPGTDTQYF
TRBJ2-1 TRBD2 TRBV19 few TGTGCCAGTAGTATAGCGGTACTAGCGAGTTACAATGAGCAGTTCTTC CASSIAVLASYNEQFF
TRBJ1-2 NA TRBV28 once TGTGCCAGCAGTTTAATTTCTACAGGGTCCAACTATGGCTACACCTTC CASSLISTGSNYGYTF
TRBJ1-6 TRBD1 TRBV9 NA TGTGCCAGCAGCGCCGGGACAGGGGTATCACCCCTCCACTTT CASSAGTGVSPLHF
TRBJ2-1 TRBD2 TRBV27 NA TGTGCCAGTTCGACTAGCGGGTTTACTAGCTCCTACAATGAGCAGTTCTTC CASSTSGFTSSYNEQFF
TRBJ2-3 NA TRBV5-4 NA TGTGCCAGCAGCCTACAGGGTTATAGCACAGATACGCAGTATTTT CASSLQGYSTDTQYF
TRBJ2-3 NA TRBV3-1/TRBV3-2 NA TGTGCCAGCAGCCTCCTAGCATTAGATACGCAGTATTTT CASSLLALDTQYF
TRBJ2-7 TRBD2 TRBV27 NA TGTGCCAGCAGCCAGGGAGGGCGGCTGGGCCCTTCCTACGAGCAGTACTTC CASSQGGRLGPSYEQYF
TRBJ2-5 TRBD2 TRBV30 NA TGTGCCTGGGGGGGACTAGCGGGGGCAGAGACCCAGTACTTC CAWGGLAGAETQYF
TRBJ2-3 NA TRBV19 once TGTGCCAGTAGTATAAGGGCGGGTTTCCGGGATACGCAGTATTTT CASSIRAGFRDTQYF
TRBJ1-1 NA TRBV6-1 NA TGTGCCAGCAGTGAACTGCAGGGGAACACTGAAGCTTTCTTT CASSELQGNTEAFF
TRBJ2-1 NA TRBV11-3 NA TGTGCCAGCAGCTTAGGGAGGAATGAGCAGTTCTTC CASSLGRNEQFF
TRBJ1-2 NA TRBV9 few TGTGCCAGCAGCGTAGACGGTAACTATGGCTACACCTTC CASSVDGNYGYTF
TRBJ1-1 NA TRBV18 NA TGTGCCAGCTCACCGTCAGGGAGGGGCACTGAAGCTTTCTTT CASSPSGRGTEAFF
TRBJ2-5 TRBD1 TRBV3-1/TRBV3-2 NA TGTGCCAGCAGCCAAGCCCGGACAGGGGGATGGGAGACCCAGTACTTC CASSQARTGGWETQYF
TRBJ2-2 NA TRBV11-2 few TGTGCCAGCAGCTTAATGTGGGAGTCTTCCGGGGAGCTGTTTTTT CASSLMWESSGELFF
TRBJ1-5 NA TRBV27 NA TGTGCCAGCAGTTCCATCGGGAACAATCAGCCCCAGCATTTT CASSSIGNNQPQHF
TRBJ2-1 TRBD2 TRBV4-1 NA TGCGCCAGCAGCCAATCCGGGACTAGCAACAATGAGCAGTTCTTC CASSQSGTSNNEQFF
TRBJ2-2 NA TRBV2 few TGTGCCAGCAGGGGTGGTAGCCGGAACACCGGGGAGCTGTTTTTT CASRGGSRNTGELFF
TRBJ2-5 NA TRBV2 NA TGTGCCAGCAGCGGGTGGATCCGTACCTCTTTCGGCGAGACCCAGTACTTC CASSGWIRTSFGETQYF
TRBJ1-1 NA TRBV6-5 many TGTGCCAGCAAAGCGGGACAGAACACTGAAGCTTTCTTT CASKAGQNTEAFF
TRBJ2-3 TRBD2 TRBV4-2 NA TGTGCCAGCAGCCAAGGACTAGCGGGAGTGGAAGATACGCAGTATTTT CASSQGLAGVEDTQYF
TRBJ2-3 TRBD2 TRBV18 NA TGTGCCAGCTCCCGACTGCCAGCTCACCTGTCGACTAGCGGGAGCACAGATACGCAGTATTTT CASSRLPAHLSTSGSTDTQYF
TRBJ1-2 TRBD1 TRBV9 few TGTGCCAGCAGCCCCGACAGGGGAAGTTATGGCTACACCTTC CASSPDRGSYGYTF
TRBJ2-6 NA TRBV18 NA TGTGCCAGCTCACTTTTTTCAGGGTTCTCTGGGGCCAACGTCCTGACTTTC CASSLFSGFSGANVLTF
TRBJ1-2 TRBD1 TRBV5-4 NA TGTGCCAGCAGCTCCGGGACAGGGGGTAGCGATGGCTACACCTTC CASSSGTGGSDGYTF
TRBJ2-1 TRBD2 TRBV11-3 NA TGTGCCAGCAGCGCCGCCGGGACTAGCGGATACAATGAGCAGTTCTTC CASSAAGTSGYNEQFF
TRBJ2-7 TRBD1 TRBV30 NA TGTGCCTGGTCCGGGACAGGGGGATCCTTACAGTACTTC CAWSGTGGSLQYF
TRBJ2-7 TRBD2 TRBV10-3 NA TGTGCCATCAGCGATCCGGGACTAGCGGGAGGACTCCCCTACGAGCAGTACTTC CAISDPGLAGGLPYEQYF
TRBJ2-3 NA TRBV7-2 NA TGTGCCAGCAGCTTAGTAAGAAGCGGTGGCGGGAAGGATACGCAGTATTTT CASSLVRSGGGKDTQYF
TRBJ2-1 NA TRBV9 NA TGTGCCAGCAGCGTAGGAGGATCCTACAATGAGCAGTTCTTC CASSVGGSYNEQFF
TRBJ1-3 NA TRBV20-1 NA TGCAGTGCTTACATTGGAAACACCATATATTTT CSAYIGNTIYF
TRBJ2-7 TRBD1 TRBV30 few TGTGCCTGGGGGACAGGGAACTACGAGCAGTACTTC CAWGTGNYEQYF
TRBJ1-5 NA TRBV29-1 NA TGCAGCGCTGCAGGGTCGGGCAATCAGCCCCAGCATTTT CSAAGSGNQPQHF
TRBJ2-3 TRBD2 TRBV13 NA TGTGCCAGCAGTCCCTCTAGCGGGAGTATTGATACGCAGTATTTT CASSPSSGSIDTQYF
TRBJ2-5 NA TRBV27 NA TGTGCCAGCAGGGGGCAGGTGACCCAGTACTTC CASRGQVTQYF
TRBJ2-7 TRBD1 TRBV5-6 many TGTGCCAGCAGCTTTCCCGGGACAGGGACCTACGAGCAGTACTTC CASSFPGTGTYEQYF
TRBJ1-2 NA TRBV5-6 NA TGTGCCAGCAGCACGGACTATGGCTACACCTTC CASSTDYGYTF
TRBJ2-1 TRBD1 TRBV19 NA TGTGCCAGTAGTGTAATAGGGGGCGATGGTGAGCAGTTCTTC CASSVIGGDGEQFF
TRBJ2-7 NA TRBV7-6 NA TGTGCCAGCAGCCCTGAAACCGGGACATTTTACGAGCAGTACTTC CASSPETGTFYEQYF
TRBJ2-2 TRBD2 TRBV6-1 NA TGTGCCAGCAGTGAGGGGGGGAACCTAGCGCCCCTCGGCACCGGGGAGCTGTTTTTT CASSEGGNLAPLGTGELFF
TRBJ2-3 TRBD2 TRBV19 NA TGTGCCAGTCGGGTGACTAGCGGCACAGATACGCAGTATTTT CASRVTSGTDTQYF
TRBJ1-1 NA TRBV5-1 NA TGCGCCAGCAGCTTGGGACAGGTCACGGCGGGGAACACTGAAGCTTTCTTT CASSLGQVTAGNTEAFF
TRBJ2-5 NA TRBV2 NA TGTGCCAGCAGTACTCAAGAGACCCAGTACTTC CASSTQETQYF
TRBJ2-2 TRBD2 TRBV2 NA TGTGCCAGCAGCCGCCGAGGCGGACTAGCGGGTCCCGGGGAGCTGTTTTTT CASSRRGGLAGPGELFF
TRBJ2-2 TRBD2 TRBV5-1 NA TGCGCCAGCAGCTTTCTAGCGGTGAACACCGGGGAGCTGTTTTTT CASSFLAVNTGELFF
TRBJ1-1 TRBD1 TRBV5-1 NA TGCGCCAGCAGTATAACAGGGGGCACTGAAGCTTTCTTT CASSITGGTEAFF
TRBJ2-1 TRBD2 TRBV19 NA TGTGCCAGTAGTATTGTCCTAGCGGGAGCGTCCTACAATGAGCAGTTCTTC CASSIVLAGASYNEQFF
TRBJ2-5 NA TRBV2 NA TGTGCCAGCAGTGGCGAGCAAGAGACCCAGTACTTC CASSGEQETQYF
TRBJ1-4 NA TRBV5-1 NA TGCGCCAGCAGCCCCGGATTTTTGACGCCGATGGGGGCAGGGACTAATGAAAAACTGTTTTTT CASSPGFLTPMGAGTNEKLFF
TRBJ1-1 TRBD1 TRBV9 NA TGTGCCAGCAGCGTTGGACAGGCGAACACTGAAGCTTTCTTT CASSVGQANTEAFF
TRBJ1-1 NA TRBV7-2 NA TGTGCCAGCAGCCGGGGGGGGGAACCAGGTCGGGCAGCTTTCTTT CASSRGGEPGRAAFF
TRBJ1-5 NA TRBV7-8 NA TGTGCCAGCAGCCGCAACACAGGGTCGAATCAGCCCCAGCATTTT CASSRNTGSNQPQHF
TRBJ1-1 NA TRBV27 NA TGTGCCAGCAGTTTCAACAGGGTAGGTGAAGCTTTCTTT CASSFNRVGEAFF
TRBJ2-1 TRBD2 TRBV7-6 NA TGTGCCAGCAGCCCTCAAGCGGGATTCTACAATGAGCAGTTCTTC CASSPQAGFYNEQFF